The entry that follows covers one TCR beta chain sequence. The antigen remains undetermined. The data belong to a study of cytomegalovirus exposure and HLA in healthy donors. Use of 60 Vbeta and 13 Jbeta primers characterized the PCR. Sequencing was performed with immunoSEQ multiplex PCR; in TCRdb, only in-frame clones are kept and a portion is missing. The data show about 170,000 clones, 76% seen once. Germline CDR1 and CDR2: SGHDT and YYEEEE. The CDR3 runs 17 residues. V gave up 2 bases and J gave up 0 bases, with 18 bases separating them. General observations from the study: High sensitivity and specificity were reportedly achieved when the classifier diagnosed cytomegalovirus status.

The sequence was collected from a female donor in good health and CMV-seronegative. The chain employs TRBV5-6 and TRBJ2-7; a possible D gene is TRBD1 (6 bases). The sample comprised PBMCs. CDR3 sequence: CASSLHWTAVSSYEQYF. In nucleotides, the CDR3 is TGTGCCAGCAGCTTACACTGGACAGCGGTGAGCTCCTACGAGCAGTACTTC.